These 3 T cell receptor beta chains came from one sample sequenced in a study of blood T cell repertoires in COVID-19. Method: immunoSEQ multiplex PCR; TCRdb's copy keeps in-frame clones and lacks some. Among hundreds of thousands of clones listed, 65% to 90% were seen once. Sequencing was done on a sample of peripheral blood. The source is a human donor in a cohort sampled during active COVID-19.

The chain has TRBV5-1 and TRBJ2-2; tentatively, D is TRBD1 (6 bases). Trimming left V 4 bases short and J 2 bases short, with 9 bases between. The CDR3 has 14 amino acids. Per germline, CDR1 SGHRS and CDR2 YFSETQ. The CDR3 sequence is CASSPDSNTGELFF. The CDR3 DNA reads TGCGCCAGCAGCCCGGACAGTAACACCGGGGAGCTGTTTTTT.

The V call is TRBV6-1, the J call TRBJ1-5; 7 bases match TRBD1. After removal of 2 bases from V and 2 bases from J, the junction contained 9 bases not matched to a gene. This CDR3 is 17 amino acids long. Germline CDR1 reads MNHNS; CDR2 reads SASEGT. DNA of the CDR3: TGTGCCAGCAGTGAATACAGGGGAATTACGGGCAATCAGCCCCAGCATTTT. As protein: CASSEYRGITGNQPQHF.

The chain recombines TRBV24-1 with TRBJ2-1; 9 nucleotides agree with TRBD2. J lost 7 bases, V lost 9 bases, and 12 bases had no gene match. Germline CDR1 reads KGHDR; CDR2 reads SFDVKD. This CDR3 has 15 residues. The CDR3 loop is CATAVSGGRTNEQFF. The CDR3 nucleotides read TGTGCCACCGCAGTCAGCGGGGGGAGAACTAATGAGCAGTTCTTC.